One T cell receptor (beta chain) is described in this entry. The antigen is undetermined. This could be a read error, since a much larger clone is one nucleotide away. The template for each sample was 500 to 700 ng of genomic DNA, which had been extracted from bulk tumor tissue. Each primary tumor yielded several biopsies, collected far apart from one another at surgery. Before undergoing curative surgery, patients had newly diagnosed non-small cell lung cancer that was untreated. This entry is derived from a study of immune heterogeneity within non-small cell lung tumors. Turning to the study itself: Classification of the tumors gave several squamous cell carcinomas, under eleven non-squamous carcinomas and 1 not otherwise specified.

TCR beta CDR3 was amplified by multiplex PCR, first round around 10 cycles, 32 V and 13 J primers. Each CDR3 protein gets one entry after TCRdb re-called the multiplex PCR reads with MiXCR. The sample has some 30,000 distinct CDR3 sequences, 25% to 30% seen once. CDR3 size: 16 residues. Germline loops: CDR1 SGHVS, CDR2 FQNEAQ. Whole-study findings and limits: Patients largely differed in their high-frequency T-cell receptor beta clonotypes.

The sample comprised lung tumor tissue. The V gene is TRBV7-8, the J gene TRBJ1-6; 7 bases align to TRBD1. This receptor was obtained from a man aged 35-49 years with non-small cell lung cancer. CDR3 nucleotides: TGTGCCAGCAGCTTAGAAGAGGGACAGTATAAATCACCCCTCCACTTT. Its translation is CASSLEEGQYKSPLHF.